This TCR beta chain was found in a study of blood T cell repertoires in COVID-19. Study overall: The United States, Italy and Spain provided the acute and convalescent COVID-19 samples. Sources were T cells, B-cell-depleted T cells, or PBMCs; the material itself was cDNA or gDNA.

The length of the CDR3 is 16 residues. J was trimmed by 4 bases and V by 5 bases; bases with no gene match: 12. Germline V gene lookup returns CDR1 SEHNR and CDR2 FQNEAQ (reference sequence). Original data processing: Amplification from reference gene primers served as the basis for estimated nucleated cell counts. The assay was immunoSEQ multiplex PCR, and TCRdb's table has in-frame clones only and misses some. V, J and clone size are taken as reported in that table, and D and trimming were inferred from the DNA itself. Altogether 200,000 or so clones are present, 70% to 90% being singletons, with the ten largest covering 2.2%.

The TCR sequence derives from a woman in her forties or fifties with acute or convalescent COVID-19. The rearrangement links TRBV7-9 to TRBJ2-3; 7 bases are a match to TRBD1. Sequenced material: peripheral blood. Here the CDR3 DNA reads TGTGCCAGCAGCCCCCCCACAGGGGCGAGGGCAGATACGCAGTATTTT. Translation: CASSPPTGARADTQYF.